Below, 22 T cell receptor beta chains from the same sample are listed, as sequenced in a study of T cells after yellow fever vaccination. TCRdb independently ran MiXCR on the 5' RACE reads; one entry per CDR3 protein. There are roughly 160,000 distinct CDR3 sequences in the sample; around 9.7% occur only once, and about a third lies in the top ten. The material sequenced was CD8+ T cells sorted from PBMCs, taken 45 days after the yellow fever booster vaccination. The receptors were gathered from a man younger than 35 who received the YFV17D yellow fever vaccine.

In its sample, this clonotype was seen a few times. The chain carries TRBV29-1 and TRBJ2-1; 16 nucleotides agree with TRBD2. V shed 3 bases, J shed 0 bases, and the junction held 2 bases outside the gene matches. There are 17 residues in the CDR3. The germline gives CDR1 SQVTM, CDR2 ANQGSEA. CDR3 sequence reads: CSVEGLAGGSSYNEQFF. CDR3 in DNA: TGCAGCGTTGAGGGACTAGCGGGGGGGAGCTCCTACAATGAGCAGTTCTTC.

This chain uses TRBV11-2 with TRBJ2-5, with 10 bases aligning to TRBD2. This CDR3 comprises 17 residues. Trimming took 5 bases from V and 5 from J; bases not matched to a gene: 14. CDR1 is SGHAT, CDR2 FQNNGV, per germline. The CDR3 loop reads CASSPGRSGGFGETQYF. The CDR3 DNA reads as TGTGCCAGCAGCCCGGGGCGTAGCGGGGGGTTTGGGGAGACCCAGTACTTC.

The rearrangement uses TRBV10-2 and TRBJ2-1; TRBD1 matches at 8 bases. V shed 7 bases, J shed 7 bases, and the junction held 15 bases outside the gene matches. Germline CDR1 reads WSHSY; CDR2 reads SAAADI. The CDR3 covers 16 residues. CDR3 sequence: CASTMLARGRGNEQFF. The CDR3 DNA reads as TGCGCCAGCACGATGCTTGCCAGGGGGCGAGGTAATGAGCAGTTCTTC.

This clonotype came up many times. The chain combines TRBV7-9 with TRBJ2-7, with D perhaps TRBD1 or TRBD2 (5 bases each). V was clipped by 5 bases and J by 2 bases, with 13 bases between them. This CDR3 spans 14 amino acids. Germline CDR1 SEHNR, CDR2 FQNEAQ (reference sequence). The DNA for the CDR3 is TGTGCCAGCAGCCCCAGGGACGCAACCTACGAGCAGTACTTC. This codes for CASSPRDATYEQYF.

The genes are TRBV28 and TRBJ2-3, with 8 bases lining up with TRBD1. Germline loops: CDR1 MDHEN, CDR2 SYDVKM. CDR3 length: 17 residues. The trim removed 2 bases at V and 4 bases at J, leaving 11 bases unmatched. CDR3 DNA: TGTGCCAGCAGTTTAAGCAGGGGGCGCCTTCACTCAGATACGCAGTATTTT. This gives the protein CASSLSRGRLHSDTQYF.

The V call is TRBV9, the J call TRBJ2-3; no definite D call. The germline gives CDR1 SGDLS, CDR2 YYNGEE. The CDR3 contains 14 residues. V lost 5 bases and J lost 2, with 12 bases in between. CDR3 DNA: TGTGCCAGCAGTTCCACCCGAGACACAGATACGCAGTATTTT. It codes for CASSSTRDTDTQYF.

The chain is built from TRBV7-2 and TRBJ1-1, with a possible D match to TRBD1 (6 bases). From germline, CDR1 is SGHTA and CDR2 FQGNSA. V lost 5 bases to trimming and J lost 9 bases, with 28 bases between them. The CDR3 runs to 17 residues. The CDR3 DNA sequence: TGTGCCAGCAGCGCCTTTTACGGGGGCGACTTGATTGCTCAAGCTTTCTTT. It codes for CASSAFYGGDLIAQAFF. The variable domain in full, with the rest retrieved from reference TRBV7-2 and TRBJ1-1, is GAGVSQSPSNKVTEKGKDVELRCDPISGHTALYWYRQSLGQGLEFLIYFQGNSAPDKSGLPSDRFSAERTGGSVSTLTIQRTQQEDSAVYLCASSAFYGGDLIAQAFFGQGTRLTVV.

The chain couples TRBV9 to TRBJ2-3; a possible D gene is TRBD2 (6 bases). V lost 0 bases and J 1 base, leaving 24 bases between the germline ends. CDR1 and CDR2 (germline): SGDLS, YYNGEE. The CDR3 loop spans 20 amino acids. The CDR3 protein is CASSVVPVRPRGVGTDTQYF. In DNA, the CDR3 is TGTGCCAGCAGCGTAGTTCCAGTGAGGCCTCGCGGGGTAGGCACAGATACGCAGTATTTT.

The chain's CDR3 is CATTRGADTQYF. CDR3 coding DNA: TGTGCCACCACGCGGGGGGCAGATACGCAGTATTTT. V and J are TRBV5-4 and TRBJ2-3, with 8 bases aligning to TRBD2. The germline CDR1 and CDR2 sequences are SGHNT and YYREEE (reference sequence). The CDR3 is 12 amino acids. J gave up 4 bases and V 9 bases, and 4 bases lay outside the gene matches. Variable domain in full (rest from reference TRBV5-4 and TRBJ2-3): ETGVTQSPTHLIKTRGQQVTLRCSSQSGHNTVSWYQQALGQGPQFIFQYYREEENGRGNFPPRFSGLQFPNYSSELNVNALELDDSALYLCATTRGADTQYFGPGTRLTVL.

Many counts were recorded for this clonotype. The V and J genes are TRBV12-3 or TRBV12-4 and TRBJ1-3; weak D call: TRBD1 (6 bases). V was trimmed by 7 bases and J by 0 bases, leaving 16 bases between them. CDR3 size: 16 residues. CDR3 sequence reads: CASMPTGGNSGNTIYF. CDR3 coding DNA: TGTGCCAGCATGCCGACAGGCGGAAACTCTGGAAACACCATATATTTT.

V is TRBV5-1 and J is TRBJ1-2, with D possibly matching TRBD1 (5 bases). V lost 1 base and J lost 3, with 13 bases in between. Germline V lookup: CDR1 SGHRS, CDR2 YFSETQ. The CDR3 totals 15 residues. The CDR3 sequence: CASSLRTDTHYGYTF. CDR3 in DNA: TGCGCCAGCAGCTTGCGGACGGACACCCACTATGGCTACACCTTC.

This clonotype came up a few times. The rearrangement uses TRBV15 and TRBJ2-3; the D gene is possibly TRBD1 (6 bases). The CDR3 runs to 14 residues. CDR1 LNHNV and CDR2 YYDKDF come from the germline V gene (reference sequence). Trimming left V 1 base short and J 6 bases short, with 11 bases between. CDR3 bases: TGTGCCACCAGCAGAGCCGGCAGGGGTGATACGCAGTATTTT. Protein product: CATSRAGRGDTQYF.

This clonotype turned up a few times. The chain employs TRBV27 and TRBJ2-3; D is ambiguous. There are 15 residues in the CDR3. Germline V gene sequence: CDR1 MNHEY, CDR2 SMNVEV (reference sequence). V was pared by 3 bases and J by 0 bases, with 10 bases between. CDR3 DNA: TGTGCCAGCAGTTTCGACTCCCCCAGCACAGATACGCAGTATTTT. Translating it yields CASSFDSPSTDTQYF.

This clonotype was counted between two and nine times. CDR3 loop: CASSSVGDLLHF. The DNA of the CDR3 is TGTGCCAGTAGTTCCGTGGGGGACTTGCTCCACTTT. The chain links TRBV19 to TRBJ1-6, with D possibly TRBD1 on 5 matching bases. With 5 bases removed from V and 16 bases from J, the gap between germline ends came to 15 bases. The CDR3 consists of 12 residues. Germline CDR1 is LNHDA and CDR2 is SQIVND (reference sequence).

Ten or more counts support this clonotype. J is TRBJ2-2 and V is TRBV29-1; 8 bases align to TRBD1. CDR1 is SQVTM and CDR2 is ANQGSEA in the germline V gene. The length of the CDR3 is 13 residues. J lost 4 bases, V lost 7 bases, and 5 bases had no gene match. CDR3 in DNA: TGCAGCGGGACGGACAGGGCCACCGGGGAGCTGTTTTTT. The encoded protein is CSGTDRATGELFF.

The chain employs TRBV7-2 and TRBJ2-7; 7 positions match TRBD2. The CDR3 runs 14 residues. Trimming removed 4 bases from V and 1 base from J; junction bases left unmatched: 4. CDR1 is SGHTA and CDR2 is FQGNSA in the germline V gene. CDR3 region: CASSSWGGSYEQYV. DNA of the CDR3: TGTGCCAGCAGCTCATGGGGGGGATCCTACGAGCAGTACGTC.

This clonotype was picked up many times. The V gene is TRBV14, the J gene TRBJ2-7; D might be TRBD1 or TRBD2, each matching 5 bases. With 0 bases removed from V and 2 bases from J, the gap between germline ends came to 11 bases. Germline loops: CDR1 SGHDN, CDR2 FVKESK. CDR3 length: 15 residues. The CDR3 nucleotides read TGTGCCAGCAGCCAAGACTGGGGGTCCCCCTACGAGCAGTACTTC. It encodes CASSQDWGSPYEQYF.

V is TRBV11-2 and J is TRBJ2-3; TRBD2 aligns across 8 bases. The V and J ends lost 2 bases and 4 bases, in that order; junction bases with no gene match: 14. CDR1 is SGHAT, CDR2 FQNNGV, per germline. This CDR3 has 18 amino acids. The CDR3 reads CASSLSPDGGAEADTQYF. The CDR3 DNA sequence: TGTGCCAGCAGCTTATCGCCCGACGGGGGGGCCGAGGCAGATACGCAGTATTTT.

The CDR3 reads CASSPNAGYTGELFF. CDR3 coding DNA: TGTGCCAGCAGCCCAAACGCGGGTTACACCGGGGAGCTGTTTTTT. The V gene is TRBV7-8, the J gene TRBJ2-2, with D possibly matching TRBD2 (5 bases). V lost 5 bases and J lost 3, with 13 bases in between. Germline CDR1 and CDR2: SGHVS and FQNEAQ. The CDR3 extends over 15 amino acids.

This clonotype was detected a few times. V usage is TRBV6-5 and J usage is TRBJ2-5; TRBD2 agrees at 13 bases. The CDR3 covers 15 residues. CDR1 is MNHEY, CDR2 SVGAGI, per germline. V shed 6 bases and J 5 bases; nucleotides not matched to a gene: 6. This CDR3 reads CASRTSGGAWETQYF. The CDR3 DNA reads TGTGCCAGCAGAACTAGCGGGGGGGCGTGGGAGACCCAGTACTTC.

By proportion, this clonotype is hyperexpanded. The chain couples TRBV12-3 or TRBV12-4 to TRBJ2-7; D might be TRBD1 (5 bases). The CDR3 is 13 amino acids. The germline V and J ends were trimmed by 3 bases and 2 bases, with 8 bases remaining between them. Written as DNA, the CDR3 is TGTGCCAGCAGTTTTTGGACACCCTACGAGCAGTACTTC. Residues: CASSFWTPYEQYF.

This clonotype occurred many times. Here the CDR3 reads CASSYSWGTSEAFF. In DNA form, the CDR3 reads TGTGCCAGCAGTTACTCGTGGGGAACATCTGAAGCTTTCTTT. This chain connects TRBV6-2 or TRBV6-3 to TRBJ1-1, with D unclear. The ends were cut back, 0 bases at V and 6 bases at J, with 11 bases in the middle. The CDR3 length is 14 residues. Germline V gives CDR1 MNHEY, CDR2 SVGEGT.